One and the same sample provided the 2 T cell receptor beta chains below, sequenced in a study of read filtering for tumor transcriptome and immune sequencing. This library used roughly 400 ng RNA and molecular barcoded adaptors spanning alpha/delta and beta/gamma chains. TCRdb used MiXCR to reprocess the reads, holding one entry per CDR3 protein. The sample yields about 58,000 distinct CDR3 sequences, approximately 13% seen once. Sequencing was performed on a population of CD138-negative cells sorted from bone marrow. The source is a donor aged 40 or older with multiple myeloma.

In this sample, this clonotype turned up many times. The genes are TRBV7-8 and TRBJ2-5; D is unresolved. Trimming pared 6 bases from V and 7 bases from J, leaving 12 bases between. The CDR3 loop spans 12 amino acids. The germline V gene encodes CDR1 SGHVS and CDR2 FQNEAQ. CDR3 in amino acids: CASRILETTQYF. The CDR3 DNA follows: TGTGCCAGCAGGATTCTGGAGACGACCCAGTACTTC. Drawing the rest from reference TRBV7-8 and TRBJ2-5, the complete variable domain is GAGVSQSPRYKVAKRGQDVALRCDPISGHVSLFWYQQALGQGPEFLTYFQNEAQLDKSGLPSDRFFAERPEGSVSTLKIQRTQQEDSAVYLCASRILETTQYFGPGTRLLVL.

In regard to this clonotype: A much larger clone differs from this one at a single base, so this may be a read error. The J gene is TRBJ2-5, the V gene TRBV27, with D hard to call. The length of the CDR3 is 14 residues. CDR1 and CDR2 from the germline V gene are MNHEY and SMNVEV (reference sequence). The CDR3 sequence is CASSSWQAQGTQYF. In DNA form, the CDR3 reads TGTGCCAGCAGCTCCTGGCAGGCTCAAGGGACCCAGTACTTC.